The clone carrying this T cell receptor beta chain was seen many times. Its antigen remains unknown. The source of the sample is a study of T cells in Graves' hyperthyroidism and ophthalmopathy. RNA transcripts served as the template for amplifying TCR beta CDR3 regions. TCR CDR3 underwent first-round RT-PCR with the HTBI primer set. MiXCR, run by TCRdb on the multiplex PCR reads, gives a single entry per CDR3 protein. There are hundreds of thousands of distinct CDR3 sequences in the sample; approximately 24% occur only once, and about 11% lies in the top ten. PBMCs came from 8.5 to 10 ml fresh peripheral blood. Study-level results: Ophthalmopathy, as predicted by the model, came a median around 7 months after the prediction.

Sequencing used blood. The receptor's source is a woman between 25 and 40 years old with Graves' ophthalmopathy.

CDR3 amino acids: CSAREGFVAKNIQYF. The CDR3, as DNA: TGCAGTGCGCGTGAAGGGTTCGTGGCCAAAAACATTCAGTACTTC. The gene calls are TRBV20-1 and TRBJ2-4; D is unresolved. The V end lost 6 bases, the J end lost 1 base, and 16 bases lay between the germline ends. Per the germline V gene, CDR1 is DFQATT and CDR2 is SNEGSKA (reference sequence). The CDR3 has 15 residues.